The 6 T cell receptor beta chains below come from one sample, sequenced in a study of human T cells and chemical hapten exposure. Each CDR3 protein gets one entry after TCRdb re-called the RACE reads with MiXCR. The sample carries 55,000 to 75,000 distinct CDR3 sequences, around 7% recorded once. As to time point: pre-sensitization, week 0. Treatment described: therapeutic diphenylcyclopropenone sensitization with weekly scalp DPC. This specimen consisted of whole blood, obtained in connection with sensitization to the hapten diphenylcyclopropenone (DPC). The source is a woman aged 25 to 39 with alopecia areata. Some clones in this sample may be carry-over from other donors' samples.

This clonotype has only a few counts. The chain combines TRBV6-1 with TRBJ2-7; 8 nucleotides align to TRBD1. The CDR3 sequence is 17 residues long. Trimming cost V 3 bases and J 4 bases; bases outside gene matches: 14. In germline, CDR1 is MNHNS, CDR2 SASEGT. CDR3 sequence (DNA): TGTGCCAGCAGTGATGGGACAGGTGGACTTTGGGGGTACGAGCAGTACTTC. This gives the protein CASSDGTGGLWGYEQYF.

This clonotype was detected ten times or more. V gene TRBV18 combines with J gene TRBJ2-7, with a weak D call TRBD1 (5 bases). The germline CDR1 and CDR2 sequences are KGHSH and LQKENI. V shed 3 bases and J shed 0 bases, with 9 bases lying between them. The CDR3 sequence is 14 residues long. The CDR3 coding sequence is TGTGCCAGCTCACCTTTTGGGGCCTCCTACGAGCAGTACTTC. Translation gives CASSPFGASYEQYF.

This clonotype has just a few counts. The chain links TRBV30 to TRBJ1-3, with 8 nucleotides matching TRBD1. This CDR3 comprises 15 residues. Germline V gene lookup returns CDR1 GTSNPN and CDR2 SVGIG (reference sequence). V shed 5 bases, J shed 0 bases, and the junction held 6 bases outside the gene matches. The CDR3 region is CAWGETGVSGNTIYF. DNA for the CDR3: TGTGCCTGGGGTGAGACAGGGGTCTCTGGAAACACCATATATTTT.

This clonotype showed up just a few times. The CDR3 region is CAISPGLTTAEQFF. The CDR3, as DNA: TGTGCCATCAGTCCGGGACTCACAACAGCGGAGCAGTTCTTC. The rearrangement links TRBV10-3 to TRBJ2-1, with D tentatively TRBD2 (6 bases). Trimming removed 5 bases from V and 10 bases from J, with 18 bases in between. CDR3 length: 14 amino acids. CDR1 and CDR2 (germline): ENHRY, SYGVKD.

As regards this clonotype: Just one base apart from a much larger clone, this may be a read error. The genes are TRBV6-4 and TRBJ1-1; 9 nucleotides match TRBD1. The CDR3 length is 16 residues. Germline CDR1 and CDR2: MRHNA and SNTAGT. V was pared by 3 bases and J by 1 base, with 6 bases of the junction left unmatched. The CDR3 coding sequence is TGTGCCAGCAGTGAGTCCAGGGGACAGGGGAACACTGAAGCTTTCTTT. Encoded protein: CASSESRGQGNTEAFF.

Ten or more counts support this clonotype. V and J are TRBV24-1 and TRBJ1-2; 9 positions match TRBD1. The CDR3 is 13 residues long. The germline V gene has CDR1 KGHDR and CDR2 SFDVKD. Trimming cost V 4 bases and J 9 bases; bases outside gene matches: 5. In DNA form, the CDR3 reads TGTGCCACCAGTGACCCGACAGGGGGTCGCTACACCTTC. Its translation is CATSDPTGGRYTF.